One TCR beta chain is described in this entry. The antigen is undetermined. The sample originates from a study of shared clonotypes between healthy human individuals. General study results and limits: Shared clonotypes across all four donors exceeded non-shared ones in generation probability. Researchers sampled only blood; tissue repertoires likely differ.

CDR1 is WSHSY, CDR2 SAAADI, per germline. Trimming took 3 bases from V and 7 from J, leaving 15 bases between them. The CDR3 totals 14 residues. Libraries were prepared by immunoSEQ multiplex PCR; TCRdb keeps only in-frame clonotypes and omits some of them. This sample carries roughly 1 million clones, around 78% of them seen once, and the ten largest clones take more than 0.5%. This chain joins TRBV10-2 and TRBJ1-2; D gene uncertain. Sequenced material: memory CD4+ T cells from PBMCs. Subset denoted: CD45RA-negative fraction. The TCR originated in a young man in good health. Some clones in this sample may be carry-over from other donors' samples. The CDR3: CASSDALGRGGYTF. The CDR3 DNA sequence: TGCGCCAGCAGTGATGCCCTTGGACGGGGTGGCTACACCTTC.